The 16 T cell receptor beta chains given below trace back to one sample, sequenced in a study of control samples from healthy donors and cancer patients. Some clones are missing from TCRdb's copy, which holds only in-frame ones; the method was immunoSEQ multiplex PCR. This sample has roughly 170,000 clones, with just over 85% found just once. Sequenced material: blood. Receptor source: a woman in her twenties or thirties in good health.

As regards this clone: A junction boundary mismatches the germline segment, possibly from a read error. The chain has TRBV19 and TRBJ1-6; D may be TRBD1 (5 bases). CDR3 length: 16 residues. CDR1 and CDR2 (germline): LNHDA, SQIVND (reference sequence). The DNA for the CDR3 is TGTGCCAGTAGTACACGACGACAGAGTGTCAATTCACCCCCCCACTTT. Protein: CASSTRRQSVNSPPHF.

The chain has TRBV2 and TRBJ1-1; 9 bases fit TRBD1. Germline CDR1 and CDR2: SNHLY and FYNNEI. CDR3 length: 15 amino acids. J gave up 2 bases and V 6 bases, and 7 bases lay outside the gene matches. The CDR3 region has the DNA TGTGCCAGCAGGGAACAGGGGGCGAGCAACACTGAAGCTTTCTTT. Its protein is CASREQGASNTEAFF.

The rearrangement uses TRBV19 and TRBJ1-5; D uncertain. Germline-derived CDR1 and CDR2 are LNHDA and SQIVND (reference sequence). The CDR3 is made up of 14 amino acids. V was cut by 1 base and J by 3 bases, with 7 bases left in between. In nucleotides, the CDR3 is TGTGCCAGTAGTATAGTCGGCTACAATCAGCCCCAGCATTTT. It yields the protein CASSIVGYNQPQHF. Using reference TRBV19 and TRBJ1-5 for the parts outside the CDR3, the full variable domain is DGGITQSPKYLFRKEGQNVTLSCEQNLNHDAMYWYRQDPGQGLRLIYYSQIVNDFQKGDIAEGYSVSREKKESFPLTVTSAQKNPTAFYLCASSIVGYNQPQHFGDGTRLSIL.

This chain joins TRBV10-3 and TRBJ2-5; 8 positions match TRBD1. The CDR3 runs 14 residues. The V segment lost 3 bases and the J segment 6 bases; nucleotides outside the gene matches: 6. Germline CDR1 and CDR2: ENHRY and SYGVKD. CDR3 in DNA: TGTGCCATCAGTGACGTAGGACAGGGAAAGACCCAGTACTTC. It encodes CAISDVGQGKTQYF.

The chain carries TRBV5-6 and TRBJ1-6; 8 bases line up with TRBD1. This CDR3 is built from 15 residues. V lost 6 bases and J lost 5; bases outside the gene matches: 7. The germline gives CDR1 SGHDT, CDR2 YYEEEE. In DNA, the CDR3 is TGTGCCAGCACCCTGACAGGGGATAATAATTCACCCCTCCACTTT. It is translated as CASTLTGDNNSPLHF.

The J gene is TRBJ1-2, the V gene TRBV5-4, with D unresolved. In germline, CDR1 is SGHNT, CDR2 YYREEE (reference sequence). The CDR3 loop spans 14 amino acids. V lost 2 bases, J lost 2 bases, and 10 bases lay in between. The CDR3 nucleotides are TGTGCCAGCAGCTTACCAGGACCCAACTATGGCTACACCTTC. Its protein is CASSLPGPNYGYTF.

The chain joins TRBV29-1 to TRBJ2-1, with TRBD1 identical over 7 bases. Germline CDR1 SQVTM, CDR2 ANQGSEA. The CDR3 is made up of 18 amino acids. Losses at the gene ends were 3 bases for V and 0 bases for J; bases not matched to a gene: 14. Written as DNA, the CDR3 is TGCAGCGTTGAGAGGAGGTGGCAGGGGGTGTCCTCCTACAATGAGCAGTTCTTC. Its translation: CSVERRWQGVSSYNEQFF.

V and J are TRBV5-1 and TRBJ2-3; 10 nucleotides align to TRBD2. Germline CDR1 is SGHRS and CDR2 is YFSETQ. The CDR3 has 15 amino acids. V shed 2 bases and J 4 bases; nucleotides not matched to a gene: 4. In DNA, the CDR3 is TGCGCCAGCAGCTTCCCTAGCGGGGGTGCAGATACGCAGTATTTT. Residues: CASSFPSGGADTQYF.

This clone was picked up a small number of times. The chain links TRBV7-9 to TRBJ2-2; the D gene is possibly TRBD2 (6 bases). V lost 6 bases, J lost 4 bases, and 15 bases lay in between. The germline V gene encodes CDR1 SEHNR and CDR2 FQNEAQ (reference sequence). CDR3 length: 15 residues. The CDR3 coding sequence is TGTGCCAGCAGTACCGGGACTGCCCTCACCGGGGAGCTGTTTTTT. Its translation is CASSTGTALTGELFF. Drawing the rest from reference TRBV7-9 and TRBJ2-2, the complete variable domain is DTGVSQNPRHKITKRGQNVTFRCDPISEHNRLYWYRQTLGQGPEFLTYFQNEAQLEKSRLLSDRFSAERPKGSFSTLEIQRTEQGDSAMYLCASSTGTALTGELFFGEGSRLTVL.

The J gene is TRBJ2-7, the V gene TRBV19, with D maybe TRBD2 (5 bases). The germline V gene has CDR1 LNHDA and CDR2 SQIVND (reference sequence). This CDR3 region has 13 residues. Trimming pared 9 bases from V and 5 bases from J, leaving 17 bases between. As DNA, the CDR3 is TGTGCCAGCAGGACTTTTTCACCTAACGAGCAGTACGTC. Translated: CASRTFSPNEQYV.

This clone has just one count. The chain joins TRBV2 to TRBJ1-2; D ambiguous. V was shortened by 7 bases and J by 14 bases, with 11 bases between the two germline ends. The CDR3 is made up of 9 amino acids. The germline gives CDR1 SNHLY, CDR2 FYNNEI. This CDR3 is CASTPPKTF. CDR3 DNA sequence: TGTGCCAGCACCCCCCCGAAGACCTTC.

The rearrangement joins TRBV28 to TRBJ1-2; 8 nucleotides match TRBD1. The V gene's germline CDR1 is MDHEN and CDR2 SYDVKM. CDR3 length equals 14 residues. Trimming removed 3 bases from V and 5 bases from J; junction bases left unmatched: 5. The CDR3 DNA reads TGTGCCAGCAGTTTGGGGGACAGGCCATATGGCTACACCTTC. As protein: CASSLGDRPYGYTF.

The chain carries TRBV28 and TRBJ1-1; D remains unclear. The germline CDR1 and CDR2 sequences are MDHEN and SYDVKM. CDR3 length: 14 amino acids. The ends were cut back, 3 bases at V and 4 bases at J, with 12 bases in the middle. The CDR3 DNA follows: TGTGCCAGCAGTTTTCGTCAGTTGGGCACTGAAGCTTTCTTT. This gives the protein CASSFRQLGTEAFF.

The chain joins TRBV2 to TRBJ1-2, with TRBD1 as a possible D gene (5 bases). CDR3 length equals 13 residues. The V and J ends lost 4 bases and 4 bases respectively, with 10 bases between them. CDR1 and CDR2 from the germline V gene are SNHLY and FYNNEI. In DNA form, the CDR3 reads TGTGCCAGCAGTGCGGGGGATGGCTATGGCTACACCTTC. Protein: CASSAGDGYGYTF.

The V gene is TRBV28, the J gene TRBJ1-1; D perhaps matches TRBD1 (5 bases). The CDR3 extends over 15 amino acids. The germline gives CDR1 MDHEN, CDR2 SYDVKM. With 7 bases removed from V and 4 bases from J, the gap between germline ends came to 19 bases. The CDR3 DNA follows: TGTGCCAGCAAGCGAAAGGTGGGGGTTGGCACTGAAGCTTTCTTT. Residues: CASKRKVGVGTEAFF.

J is TRBJ2-3 and V is TRBV4-1; D possibly corresponds to TRBD2 (6 bases). CDR1 MGHRA and CDR2 YSYEKL come from the germline V gene. Trimming took off 0 bases at V and 0 bases at J, with 13 bases between the two ends. The CDR3 has 17 residues. The CDR3 coding sequence is TGCGCCAGCAGCCAAGATCCGGGGGTACTTAGCACAGATACGCAGTATTTT. Amino acid sequence: CASSQDPGVLSTDTQYF.